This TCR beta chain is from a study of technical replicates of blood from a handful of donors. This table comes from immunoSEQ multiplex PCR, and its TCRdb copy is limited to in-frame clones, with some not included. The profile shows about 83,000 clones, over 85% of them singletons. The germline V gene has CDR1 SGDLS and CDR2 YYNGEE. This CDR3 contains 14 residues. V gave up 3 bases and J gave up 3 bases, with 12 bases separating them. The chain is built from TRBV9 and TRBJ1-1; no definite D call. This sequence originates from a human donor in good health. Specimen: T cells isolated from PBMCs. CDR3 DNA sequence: TGTGCCAGCAGCGAGCGCCCCCGGGACACTGAAGCTTTCTTT. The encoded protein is CASSERPRDTEAFF. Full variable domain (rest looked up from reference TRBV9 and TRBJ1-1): DSGVTQTPKHLITATGQRVTLRCSPRSGDLSVYWYQQSLDQGLQFLIQYYNGEERAKGNILERFSAQQFPDLHSELNLSSLELGDSALYFCASSERPRDTEAFFGQGTRLTVV.